The 27 T cell receptor beta chains presented below share a single source sample, sequenced in a study of T cell repertoires in cytomegalovirus infection (dated by TCRdb to between 2018 and 2021). The treatment or condition label, read with the paper, signifies: in vitro stimulation with specific CMV peptide epitopes to enrich CMV-specific T cells. These receptors' antigens are unknown. TCRdb records Illumina HiSeq 1500 as the sequencer. Clones were called with MiXCR by TCRdb after fastp trimmed the public reads at Q25, and only in-frame beta chains were retained. Each entry merges the rows of one CDR3 protein and shows their most common DNA and genes. This sample gives around 750,000 distinct CDR3 sequences in total; around a third of them show up just once. The top ten hold roughly an eighth of the sample. This sample comprised cultured CD8+ T cells from PBMCs, obtained from culture after CMV antigen stimulation. The source of these receptors is a human donor in good health (CMV status not recorded). Some clones in this sample may be carry-over from other donors' samples.

This clonotype was detected many times. For the CDR3, the DNA is TGTGCCAGCAGTCAACCGGACAGGTACTTCGGCGAGCAGTACTTC. This gives the protein CASSQPDRYFGEQYF. The J gene is TRBJ2-7, the V gene TRBV12-3 or TRBV12-4; TRBD1 agrees at 7 bases. V gave up 5 bases and J gave up 6 bases; unmatched junction bases: 13. The CDR3 has 15 amino acids.

This chain connects TRBV7-9 to TRBJ1-2, with D unresolved. The CDR3 runs 16 residues. With 1 base removed from V and 2 bases from J, the gap between germline ends came to 14 bases. Germline lookup yields CDR1 SEHNR and CDR2 FQNEAQ (reference sequence). Written as DNA, the CDR3 is TGTGCCAGCAGCTTAGAGCCCCTAGTAGGGAACTATGGCTACACCTTC. Amino acids: CASSLEPLVGNYGYTF.

The rearrangement joins TRBV6-2 or TRBV6-3 to TRBJ2-2; no clear D. Trimming removed 1 base at V and 3 bases at J, with 12 bases between. CDR1 is MNHEY, CDR2 SVGEGT, per germline. CDR3 length: 16 residues. For the CDR3, the DNA is TGTGCCAGCAGTTACTACCGGTTTGGTGACACCGGGGAGCTGTTTTTT. This gives the protein CASSYYRFGDTGELFF.

Turning to this clonotype: A much bigger clone sits one base away, suggesting this may be a read error. The genes are TRBV7-2 and TRBJ2-7; the D gene is possibly TRBD2 (5 bases). Germline CDR1 is SGHTA and CDR2 is FQGNSA. The CDR3 extends over 15 amino acids. For the CDR3, the DNA is TGTGCCAGCAGCTTAGTGGCCGGGGTCAACTACAAGCAGTACTTC. Its protein is CASSLVAGVNYKQYF.

This clonotype was seen a few times. V and J are TRBV10-3 and TRBJ2-3; TRBD2 might be the D (5 bases). Looked up from germline, CDR1 is ENHRY and CDR2 is SYGVKD. V was pared by 4 bases and J by 4 bases, with 15 bases between. The CDR3 consists of 15 residues. CDR3 nucleotide sequence: TGTGCCATCAGTGTTCTAAGCCTCGGGGCAGATACGCAGTATTTT. Translating gives CAISVLSLGADTQYF.

The chain joins TRBV2 to TRBJ2-1; 12 nucleotides agree with TRBD1. In germline, CDR1 is SNHLY, CDR2 FYNNEI. The CDR3 runs to 18 residues. Losses at the gene ends were 6 bases for V and 6 bases for J; bases not matched to a gene: 15. For the CDR3, the DNA is TGTGCCAGCAGGGGGACAGGGGGCCCCTTTCCCCCCTCCAATGAGCAGTTCTTC. It codes for CASRGTGGPFPPSNEQFF.

This clonotype came up a few times. This rearrangement joins TRBV7-9 to TRBJ1-1; D remains unclear. The germline V and J ends were trimmed by 6 bases and 4 bases, with 12 bases remaining between them. The CDR3 spans 13 residues. Germline values: CDR1 SEHNR, CDR2 FQNEAQ (reference sequence). The CDR3 spells CASSSPVFTEAFF. The DNA of the CDR3 is TGTGCCAGCAGTAGTCCCGTATTCACTGAAGCTTTCTTT. The entire variable domain, with the rest obtained from reference TRBV7-9 and TRBJ1-1, is as follows: DTGVSQNPRHKITKRGQNVTFRCDPISEHNRLYWYRQTLGQGPEFLTYFQNEAQLEKSRLLSDRFSAERPKGSFSTLEIQRTEQGDSAMYLCASSSPVFTEAFFGQGTRLTVV.

About this clonotype itself: A single base separates this from a much larger clone, so it may be a read error. This chain joins TRBV6-1 and TRBJ2-2, with 8 positions matching TRBD1. Trimming took 6 bases from V and 1 from J; bases not matched to a gene: 7. The CDR3 totals 16 residues. Germline V gives CDR1 MNHNS, CDR2 SASEGT. The CDR3 is CASRDRVVKNTGELFF. CDR3 bases: TGTGCCAGCAGGGACAGGGTCGTGAAGAACACCGGGGAGCTGTTTTTT.

Of note for this clonotype: An end of the junction does not agree with germline; a read error may underlie this. CDR3 protein: CVSGGPADTQYF. The CDR3 nucleotides are TGTGTCAGCGGCGGGCCCGCAGATACGCAGTATTTT. The chain uses TRBV27 and TRBJ2-3, with a possible D match to TRBD2 (5 bases). The CDR3 totals 12 residues. CDR1 is MNHEY and CDR2 is SMNVEV in the germline V gene (reference sequence).

This chain links TRBV7-9 with TRBJ2-7, with D perhaps assigned TRBD1 or TRBD2 (5 bases each). Germline V gene lookup returns CDR1 SEHNR and CDR2 FQNEAQ (reference sequence). Deletions cut 4 bases from V and 3 bases from J, with 13 bases between. The CDR3 has 14 amino acids. This CDR3 reads CASSSGTVDYEQYV. DNA for the CDR3: TGTGCCAGCAGCTCGGGGACCGTAGACTACGAGCAGTACGTC.

This chain links TRBV5-8 with TRBJ2-5, with D uncertain. Germline lookup yields CDR1 SGHTS and CDR2 YDEGEE. Trimming shortened V by 3 bases and J by 6 bases, and 12 bases separated the two germline ends. The CDR3 spans 13 residues. This CDR3 reads CASSSGSFQTQYF. CDR3 nucleotides: TGTGCCAGCAGCTCCGGGTCGTTCCAGACCCAGTACTTC.

The chain joins TRBV25-1 to TRBJ2-2; D is unclear. The CDR3 covers 12 residues. Trimming left V 4 bases short and J 4 bases short, with 4 bases between. From germline, CDR1 is MGHDK and CDR2 SYGVNS. The CDR3 DNA reads as TGTGCCAGCAGTGCGGTCACCGGGGAGCTGTTTTTT. The encoded protein is CASSAVTGELFF.

This clonotype turned up a few times. J is TRBJ2-3 and V is TRBV18; 9 nucleotides agree with TRBD2. The V gene end was trimmed by 3 bases and the J gene end by 3 bases; junction bases not matched to a gene: 7. This CDR3 spans 16 amino acids. Germline assignment: CDR1 KGHSH and CDR2 LQKENI. CDR3 loop: CASSPLSGGHTDTQYF. The DNA for the CDR3 is TGTGCCAGCTCACCTCTTAGCGGGGGTCATACAGATACGCAGTATTTT.

This sequence joins TRBV6-2 or TRBV6-3 and TRBJ2-3; TRBD2 matches 7 bases. Germline V gives CDR1 MNHEY, CDR2 SVGEGT. V was clipped by 5 bases and J by 2 bases; unmatched bases: 7. The CDR3 runs 15 residues. CDR3 nucleotide sequence: TGTGCCAGCAGTGAACGGGACTACAACACAGATACGCAGTATTTT. It yields the protein CASSERDYNTDTQYF.

The genes are TRBV10-3 and TRBJ2-3; D is tentatively TRBD1 or TRBD2 (5 bases each). CDR3 size: 16 residues. Trimming took off 4 bases at V and 5 bases at J, with 19 bases between the two ends. CDR1 and CDR2 from the germline V gene are ENHRY and SYGVKD. This chain's CDR3 is CAISARQGRGIDTQYF. The CDR3 bases are TGTGCCATCAGTGCACGTCAGGGAAGAGGGATAGATACGCAGTATTTT.

Only a few counts were recorded for this clonotype. V and J are TRBV6-5 and TRBJ1-2; D not resolved. This CDR3 has 11 residues. Germline V gene lookup returns CDR1 MNHEY and CDR2 SVGAGI. Trimming removed 8 bases from V and 11 bases from J, with 15 bases in between. Here the CDR3 reads CASGYGSGYTF. In nucleotides, the CDR3 is TGTGCCAGCGGGTACGGGTCGGGGTACACCTTC.

The V and J genes are TRBV6-5 and TRBJ1-4; no firm D call. This CDR3 region has 12 residues. CDR1 is MNHEY, CDR2 SVGAGI, per germline. V was clipped by 4 bases and J by 8 bases, with 8 bases between them. The CDR3 nucleotides read TGTGCCAGCAGTTCCTTTCAAGAAAAACTGTTTTTT. Its translation is CASSSFQEKLFF.

J is TRBJ2-2 and V is TRBV6-5, with D hard to call. V was trimmed by 2 bases and J by 5 bases, leaving 6 bases between them. Germline loops: CDR1 MNHEY, CDR2 SVGAGI. The CDR3 is made up of 13 amino acids. The CDR3 spells CASSYAVTGELFF. CDR3 coding DNA: TGTGCCAGCAGTTACGCAGTTACCGGGGAGCTGTTTTTT.

The table lists this clonotype with many counts. The chain couples TRBV7-6 to TRBJ2-5, with 10 bases lining up with TRBD2. The V gene's germline CDR1 is SGHVS and CDR2 FNYEAQ. This CDR3 spans 15 amino acids. Unmatched junction bases numbered 4, after V lost 5 bases and J lost 1 base. DNA of the CDR3: TGTGCCAGCAGCCCCCTAGCGGGGGCCCAAGAGACCCAGTACTTC. Residues: CASSPLAGAQETQYF. Supplemented by reference TRBV7-6 and TRBJ2-5, the full variable domain reads GAGVSQSPRYKVTKRGQDVALRCDPISGHVSLYWYRQALGQGPEFLTYFNYEAQQDKSGLPNDRFSAERPEGSISTLTIQRTEQRDSAMYRCASSPLAGAQETQYFGPGTRLLVL.

The genes are TRBV2 and TRBJ2-5; D call uncertain. CDR1 SNHLY and CDR2 FYNNEI come from the germline V gene. CDR3 length: 14 amino acids. V was pared by 3 bases and J by 7 bases, with 15 bases between. The CDR3 DNA reads as TGTGCCAGCAGTGAGGGCCGATTCCCCGTGACCCAGTACTTC. Translation gives CASSEGRFPVTQYF.

This clonotype has just a few counts. The chain carries TRBV10-3 and TRBJ2-3, with D perhaps given as TRBD1 or TRBD2 (6 bases each). The germline CDR1 and CDR2 sequences are ENHRY and SYGVKD. Trimming stripped 8 bases from V and 6 bases from J, with 21 bases between. The CDR3 is 15 residues long. CDR3 protein: CAIQLARGSQDTQYF. The CDR3 DNA reads TGTGCCATCCAACTAGCAAGGGGGTCACAGGATACGCAGTATTTT.

There are a few counts of this clonotype. The junction does not match germline at one end; this may be a read error. The chain is built from TRBV7-9 and TRBJ1-5; tentative D call: TRBD1 (6 bases). The CDR3 is 15 amino acids. Germline V gene data show CDR1 as SEHNR and CDR2 as FQNEAQ (reference sequence). The CDR3 DNA sequence: TGTGCCAGCAGCATAGCGGGCAGGGGAACTCAGCCCCAGCATTTT. Translating gives CASSIAGRGTQPQHF. The whole variable domain, remainder taken from reference TRBV7-9 and TRBJ1-5, is DTGVSQNPRHKITKRGQNVTFRCDPISEHNRLYWYRQTLGQGPEFLTYFQNEAQLEKSRLLSDRFSAERPKGSFSTLEIQRTEQGDSAMYLCASSIAGRGTQPQHFGDGTRLSIL.

The V and J genes are TRBV19 and TRBJ2-2, with a possible D match to TRBD2 (6 bases). Trimming shortened V by 3 bases and J by 4 bases, and 18 bases separated the two germline ends. CDR3 size: 17 residues. CDR1 and CDR2 (germline): LNHDA, SQIVND (reference sequence). The CDR3 DNA reads TGTGCCAGTAGTATCGCCGGGACTCATGGGTTCACCGGGGAGCTGTTTTTT. Translated, it gives CASSIAGTHGFTGELFF.

The J gene is TRBJ1-5, the V gene TRBV19, with a tentative D call TRBD1 (5 bases). Germline V gives CDR1 LNHDA, CDR2 SQIVND (reference sequence). This CDR3 has 15 amino acids. Deletions cut 1 base from V and 3 bases from J, with 10 bases between. In DNA, the CDR3 is TGTGCCAGTAGTATAGGGACATACCTCAATCAGCCCCAGCATTTT. Residues: CASSIGTYLNQPQHF.

The V and J genes are TRBV6-1 and TRBJ1-5, with D tentatively TRBD1 (5 bases). This CDR3 is built from 14 residues. Germline V gene data show CDR1 as MNHNS and CDR2 as SASEGT. V was trimmed by 1 base and J by 7 bases, leaving 11 bases between them. CDR3 bases: TGTGCCAGCAGTGAAGTCCAGGGAGGACAGCCCCAGCATTTT. This translates into CASSEVQGGQPQHF.

The chain combines TRBV28 with TRBJ2-5; D tentatively reads TRBD1 or TRBD2 (5 bases each). The CDR3 runs 16 residues. CDR1 is MDHEN, CDR2 SYDVKM, per germline. V gave up 5 bases and J gave up 5 bases, with 21 bases separating them. CDR3 in amino acids: CASSPVASLWGETQYF. As DNA, the CDR3 is TGTGCCAGCAGTCCGGTGGCTAGCCTATGGGGGGAGACCCAGTACTTC.

V and J are TRBV7-9 and TRBJ2-7, with D possibly being TRBD2 (5 bases). The V end lost 5 bases, the J end lost 2 bases, and 19 bases lay between the germline ends. The germline CDR1 and CDR2 sequences are SEHNR and FQNEAQ (reference sequence). CDR3 size: 16 residues. In nucleotides, the CDR3 is TGTGCCAGCAGCCCCCGGACTGACCACCCAACCTACGAGCAGTACTTC. This translates into CASSPRTDHPTYEQYF. Complete variable domain (other parts from reference TRBV7-9 and TRBJ2-7): DTGVSQNPRHKITKRGQNVTFRCDPISEHNRLYWYRQTLGQGPEFLTYFQNEAQLEKSRLLSDRFSAERPKGSFSTLEIQRTEQGDSAMYLCASSPRTDHPTYEQYFGPGTRLTVT.